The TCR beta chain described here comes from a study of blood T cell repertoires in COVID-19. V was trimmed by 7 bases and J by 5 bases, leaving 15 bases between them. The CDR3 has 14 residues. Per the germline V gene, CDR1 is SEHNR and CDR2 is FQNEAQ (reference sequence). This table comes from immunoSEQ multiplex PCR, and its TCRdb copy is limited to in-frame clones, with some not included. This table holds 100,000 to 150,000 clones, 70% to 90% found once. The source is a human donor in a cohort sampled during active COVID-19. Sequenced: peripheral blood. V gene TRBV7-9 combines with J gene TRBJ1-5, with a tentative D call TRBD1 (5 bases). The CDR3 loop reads CASNDQGPHQPQHF. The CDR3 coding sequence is TGTGCCAGCAACGATCAGGGCCCACATCAGCCCCAGCATTTT.